A selection of T cell receptor beta chains follows, all from one sample in a study of blood T cells in healthy people across ages. Each CDR3 protein gets one entry after TCRdb re-called the 5' RACE reads with MiXCR. The sample consists of approximately 780,000 distinct CDR3 sequences, about a quarter of them appearing once. The sample was also linked to a second study, of T cells of mothers and their children.

Sequenced sample: blood. The receptor source for this set is a boy between 10 and 17 years old in good health. Both conserved end residues are part of each CDR3. The D gene is left open where the match is weak. Size is omitted from some rows. Given values are once, few, many or a class for expanded clones.

clone size	V gene	D gene	J gene	CDR3 DNA	CDR3 protein
few	TRBV6-6	NA	TRBJ2-2	TGTGCCACAACTAACAGGGTTTCGGGGGAGCTGTTTTTT	CATTNRVSGELFF
NA	TRBV7-3	TRBD1	TRBJ2-1	TGTGCCAGCAGCTCTAACATCACCCTCGGACAGGGGAAGAACAATGAGCAGTTCTTC	CASSSNITLGQGKNNEQFF
few	TRBV10-3	NA	TRBJ2-1	TGTGCCATCAGTGAGGGCAGGGTCAATGAGCAGTTCTTC	CAISEGRVNEQFF
few	TRBV12-3/TRBV12-4	NA	TRBJ1-2	TGTGCCAGCAGTTTAAGGCCGATAATCAGCTATGGCTACACCTTC	CASSLRPIISYGYTF
few	TRBV9	NA	TRBJ2-7	TGTGCCAGCAGCCTCGGGACGGGGAGACTCACGTACGAGCAGTACTTC	CASSLGTGRLTYEQYF
NA	TRBV28	NA	TRBJ2-1	TGTGCTAGCCCCCCCGGGACTGGGTATTACAATGAGCAGTTCTTC	CASPPGTGYYNEQFF
NA	TRBV28	TRBD1	TRBJ2-3	TGTGCCAGCAGCTTAAGTGACAGGGGTTGGGATACGCAGTATTTT	CASSLSDRGWDTQYF
few	TRBV3-1	NA	TRBJ2-3	TGTGCCAGCAGCTCCAAGAGGGGGGAAAGGTTTAAGTTCACAGATACGCAGTATTTT	CASSSKRGERFKFTDTQYF
few	TRBV4-1	TRBD2	TRBJ2-5	TGCGCCAGCAGCCAAGATGGGGGAACTAGCGGGGGGCCCCCCACAGAGACCCAGTACTTC	CASSQDGGTSGGPPTETQYF
few	TRBV20-1	TRBD1	TRBJ1-5	TGCAGTGCTAGCTTGGACAGGCGCCATAGCAATCAGCCCCAGCATTTT	CSASLDRRHSNQPQHF
NA	TRBV20-1	NA	TRBJ2-1	TGCAGTGCTAGAATAGAGACCCGAAGACTAGAAACCTACAATGAGCAGTTCTTC	CSARIETRRLETYNEQFF
few	TRBV7-9	TRBD1	TRBJ1-1	TGTGCCAGCAGCTTAGTAATAACAGGGGTGGACACTGAAGCTTTCTTT	CASSLVITGVDTEAFF
few	TRBV7-4	NA	TRBJ2-1	TGTGCCAGCAGCTTATACGAAGGACCCAGCGAGCAGTTCTTC	CASSLYEGPSEQFF
NA	TRBV5-1	TRBD1	TRBJ1-1	TGCGCCAGCAGCACGGAACAGGGGCGAGACACTGAAGCTTTCTTT	CASSTEQGRDTEAFF
few	TRBV20-1	TRBD1	TRBJ2-7	TGCAGTGCTCCATCCTCCCTGACAGGGCGCTCCTACGAGCAGTACTTC	CSAPSSLTGRSYEQYF
many	TRBV2	NA	TRBJ2-5	TGTGCCAGCAGTGAGGGGCGGGAGACCCAGTACTTC	CASSEGRETQYF
NA	TRBV12-5	NA	TRBJ2-5	TGTGCTAGTGGTTTGGTAATTGACGAGACCCAGTACTTC	CASGLVIDETQYF
few	TRBV18	TRBD2	TRBJ2-5	TGTGCCAGCTCATTACTAGCGTGGGAGACCCAGTACTTC	CASSLLAWETQYF
NA	TRBV24-1	NA	TRBJ2-3	TGTGCCACCAGTGATACAGAGGCCGAGAATACGCAGTATTTT	CATSDTEAENTQYF
few	TRBV20-1	NA	TRBJ2-4	TGCAGTGCTAGACTCCCCGGCAGAGCCAAAAACATTCAGTACTTC	CSARLPGRAKNIQYF
NA	TRBV20-1	TRBD2	TRBJ2-5	TGCAGTGCTCCCGTCGGGACTAGCGGACAAGAGACCCAGTACTTC	CSAPVGTSGQETQYF
NA	TRBV3-1	TRBD1	TRBJ2-1	TGTGCCAGCAGCCAAGGACAGGGCTATGAGCAGTTCTTC	CASSQGQGYEQFF
few	TRBV10-3	NA	TRBJ2-1	TGTGCCATCAGTGACCGGGGGGCGAAGGTCTCCTACAATGAGCAGTTCTTC	CAISDRGAKVSYNEQFF
few	TRBV21-1	NA	TRBJ2-7	TGTGCCAGCAGCAAAGACCAGTACTTC	CASSKDQYF
NA	TRBV29-1	NA	TRBJ2-1	TGCAGCGGTCAGGGGGGTAGCTCCTACAATGAGCAGTTCTTC	CSGQGGSSYNEQFF
NA	TRBV18	NA	TRBJ2-5	TGTGCCAGCTCATCTAGACGGAAGGTCGAAGAGACCCAGTACTTC	CASSSRRKVEETQYF
NA	TRBV4-1	TRBD2	TRBJ2-5	TGCGCCAGCAGCTCCCTCAGGACGGCGGGAGGCGAGACCCAGTACTTC	CASSSLRTAGGETQYF